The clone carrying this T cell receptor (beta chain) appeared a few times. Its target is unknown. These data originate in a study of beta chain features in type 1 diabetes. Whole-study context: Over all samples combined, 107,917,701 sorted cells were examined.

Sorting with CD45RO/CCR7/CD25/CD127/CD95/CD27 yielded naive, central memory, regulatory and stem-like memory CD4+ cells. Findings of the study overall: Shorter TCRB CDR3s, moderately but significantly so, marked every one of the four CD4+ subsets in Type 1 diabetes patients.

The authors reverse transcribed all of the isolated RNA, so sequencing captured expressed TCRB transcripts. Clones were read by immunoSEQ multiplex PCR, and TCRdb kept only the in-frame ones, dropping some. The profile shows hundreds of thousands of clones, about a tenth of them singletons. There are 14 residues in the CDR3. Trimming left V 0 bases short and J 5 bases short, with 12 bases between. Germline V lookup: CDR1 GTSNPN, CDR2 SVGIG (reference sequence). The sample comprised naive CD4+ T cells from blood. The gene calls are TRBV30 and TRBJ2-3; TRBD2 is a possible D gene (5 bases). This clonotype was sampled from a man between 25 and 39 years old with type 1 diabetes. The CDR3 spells CAWSVRVWGDTQYF. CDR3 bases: TGTGCCTGGAGTGTGAGGGTTTGGGGAGATACGCAGTATTTT.